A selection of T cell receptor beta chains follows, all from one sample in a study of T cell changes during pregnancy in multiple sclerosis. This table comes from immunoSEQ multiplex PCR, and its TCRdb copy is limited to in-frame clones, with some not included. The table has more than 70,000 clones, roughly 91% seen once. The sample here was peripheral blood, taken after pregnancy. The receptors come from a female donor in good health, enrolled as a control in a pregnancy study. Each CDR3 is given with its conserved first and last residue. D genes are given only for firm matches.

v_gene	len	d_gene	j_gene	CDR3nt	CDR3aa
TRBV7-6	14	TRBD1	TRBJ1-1	TGTGCCAGCAGACCCGGGACAGGGAACACTGAAGCTTTCTTT	CASRPGTGNTEAFF
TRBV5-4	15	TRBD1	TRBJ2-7	TGTGCCAGCAGCTTGGTGGACAGGGGAACCTACGAGCAGTACTTC	CASSLVDRGTYEQYF
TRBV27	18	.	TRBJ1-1	TGTGCCAGCAGTTTATCGTGGGGAGGCTCGAGGGGGAACACTGAAGCTTTCTTT	CASSLSWGGSRGNTEAFF
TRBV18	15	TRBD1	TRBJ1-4	TGTGCCAGCTCACCTTGGACAGGGGTTAATGAAAAACTGTTTTTT	CASSPWTGVNEKLFF
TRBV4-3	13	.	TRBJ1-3	TGCGCCAGCAGCCCGACAGCGGGAAACACCATATATTTT	CASSPTAGNTIYF
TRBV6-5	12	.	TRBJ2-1	TGTGCCAGCATTTCGACTATGAGTGAGCAGTTCTTC	CASISTMSEQFF
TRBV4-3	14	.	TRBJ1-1	TGCGCCAGCAGCCAGGGTGAGGAGAACACTGAAGCTTTCTTT	CASSQGEENTEAFF
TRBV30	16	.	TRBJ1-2	TGTGCCTACGTAAGGCGTGTGGGGCGGGGGTACTATGGCTACACCTTC	CAYVRRVGRGYYGYTF
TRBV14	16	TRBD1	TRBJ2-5	TGTGCCAGCAGCCAACCCACAGGGGGCTTTCGAGAGACCCAGTACTTC	CASSQPTGGFRETQYF
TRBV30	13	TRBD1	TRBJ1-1	TGTGCCTGGAGACTACAGGGGGCTACTGAAGCTTTCTTT	CAWRLQGATEAFF
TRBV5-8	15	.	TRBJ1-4	TGTGCCAGCAGCCTACGGGATGCAACTAATGAAAAACTGTTTTTT	CASSLRDATNEKLFF
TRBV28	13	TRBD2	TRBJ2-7	TGTGCCGGCTCTGCGGGGGGGCTCCGCGAGCAGTACTTC	CAGSAGGLREQYF
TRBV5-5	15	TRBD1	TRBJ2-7	TGTGCCAGCAGCTTACAGGGGTTACCCTACTACGAGCAGTACTTC	CASSLQGLPYYEQYF
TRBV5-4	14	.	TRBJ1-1	TGTGCCAGCAGCTTGGACTCACTGAACACTGAAGCTTTCTTT	CASSLDSLNTEAFF
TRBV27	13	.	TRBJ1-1	TGTGCCAGCAGTTCAGGCCGGTTTGCTGAAGCTTTCTTT	CASSSGRFAEAFF
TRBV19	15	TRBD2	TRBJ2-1	TGTGCCAGTAGTATAGTTGCGGGGGGGAACAATGAGCAGTTCTTC	CASSIVAGGNNEQFF
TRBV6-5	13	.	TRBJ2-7	TGTGCCAGCAGTCCGGGACTTTATTCCGAGCAGTACTTC	CASSPGLYSEQYF
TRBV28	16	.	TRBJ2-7	TGTGCCAGCAGCCCTCAGGGACTCAGGAGCTCCTACGAGCAGTACTTC	CASSPQGLRSSYEQYF
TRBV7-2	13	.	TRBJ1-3	TGTGCCAGCAGCTTAGGGCTCGGAAACACCATATATTTT	CASSLGLGNTIYF
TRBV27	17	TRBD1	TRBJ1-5	TGTGCCAGCAGCCCTGATTGGGACAGAGCTATCAATCAGCCCCAGCATTTT	CASSPDWDRAINQPQHF
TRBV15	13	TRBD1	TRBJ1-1	TGTGCCACCGGACAGGACCTGAACACTGAAGCTTTCTTT	CATGQDLNTEAFF
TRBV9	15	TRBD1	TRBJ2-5	TGTGCCAGCAGCGTAGAGCAGGGGGCGGGAGAGACCCAGTACTTC	CASSVEQGAGETQYF
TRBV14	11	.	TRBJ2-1	TGTGCCAGCAGCCAAGGGCTAGTGGAGTTCTTC	CASSQGLVEFF
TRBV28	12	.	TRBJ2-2	TGTGCCAGCAGGGGGGCGCCCGGGGAGCTGTTTTTT	CASRGAPGELFF
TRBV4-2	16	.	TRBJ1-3	TGTGCCAGCAGCCAACCCCAGGCAGGGGCTGGAAACACCATATATTTT	CASSQPQAGAGNTIYF
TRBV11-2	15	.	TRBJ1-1	TGTGCCAGCAGCTCCATGGAGGGAGGGAACACTGAAGCTTTCTTT	CASSSMEGGNTEAFF
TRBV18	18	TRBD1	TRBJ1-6	TGTGCCAGCTCACACTTAACGACAGGGGGCCTAAGATCTTCACCCCTCCACTTT	CASSHLTTGGLRSSPLHF
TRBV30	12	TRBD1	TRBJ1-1	TGTGCCTGGAGCTCGACAGGGGTTGAAGCTTTCTTT	CAWSSTGVEAFF
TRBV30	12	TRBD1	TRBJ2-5	TGTGCCTGGGACAGGGGTTCAGAGACCCAGTACTTC	CAWDRGSETQYF
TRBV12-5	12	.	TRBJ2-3	TGTGCTAGTGGTCCTACCACAGATACGCAGTATTTT	CASGPTTDTQYF
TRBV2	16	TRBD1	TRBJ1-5	TGTGCCAGCAGGGAGACAGGGCGCGGCGGCAATCAGCCCCAGCATTTT	CASRETGRGGNQPQHF
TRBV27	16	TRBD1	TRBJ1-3	TGTGCCAGCAGTTTATCAGGGACAGGGATTGGAAACACCATATATTTT	CASSLSGTGIGNTIYF
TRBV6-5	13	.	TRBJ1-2	TGTGCCAGCAGTTACTTCGGGGGCTATGGCTACACCTTC	CASSYFGGYGYTF
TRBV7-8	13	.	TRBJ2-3	TGTGCCAGCAGCCCGACAGTCACAGATACGCAGTATTTT	CASSPTVTDTQYF
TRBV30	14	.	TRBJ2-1	TGTGCCTGGAGTAAGGGCGGGGGCCCCAGAGAGCAGTTCTTC	CAWSKGGGPREQFF
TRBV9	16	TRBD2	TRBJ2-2	TGTGCCAGCAGCGGACTAGCGGGGGCCAGGGGCGGGGAGCTGTTTTTT	CASSGLAGARGGELFF
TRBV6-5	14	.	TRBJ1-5	TGTGCCAGCATGCTCACAGGGAGCAATCAGCCCCAGCATTTT	CASMLTGSNQPQHF
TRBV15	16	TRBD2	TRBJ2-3	TGTGCCACCAGCAGAGATGGACTAGCGGGCACAGATACGCAGTATTTT	CATSRDGLAGTDTQYF